The TCR beta chain under discussion was sequenced for a study of glioma-infiltrating T cells after dendritic cell vaccination. Study-wide context: Autologous tumor lysate-pulsed dendritic cell vaccination was given between about 2003 and 2013.

Amplification used 60 V beta primers and 13 J beta primers. Clones were read by immunoSEQ multiplex PCR, and TCRdb kept only the in-frame ones, dropping some. The sample gives about 90,000 clones, over 80% of which show up once; 6% to 8% is in the top ten. Described time point: after dendritic cell vaccination, including at tumor progression/relapse. With 4 bases removed from V and 3 bases from J, the gap between germline ends came to 20 bases. This CDR3 spans 17 amino acids. Germline V gene data show CDR1 as ENHRY and CDR2 as SYGVKD. The chain links TRBV10-3 to TRBJ2-3; possible D gene TRBD1, 6 bases. This material consisted of blood, taken after dendritic cell vaccination. The receptor comes from a human donor with glioblastoma. CDR3 loop: CAISGWVSSGVTDTQYF. The CDR3 DNA sequence: TGTGCCATCAGTGGCTGGGTCTCATCAGGGGTTACAGATACGCAGTATTTT.